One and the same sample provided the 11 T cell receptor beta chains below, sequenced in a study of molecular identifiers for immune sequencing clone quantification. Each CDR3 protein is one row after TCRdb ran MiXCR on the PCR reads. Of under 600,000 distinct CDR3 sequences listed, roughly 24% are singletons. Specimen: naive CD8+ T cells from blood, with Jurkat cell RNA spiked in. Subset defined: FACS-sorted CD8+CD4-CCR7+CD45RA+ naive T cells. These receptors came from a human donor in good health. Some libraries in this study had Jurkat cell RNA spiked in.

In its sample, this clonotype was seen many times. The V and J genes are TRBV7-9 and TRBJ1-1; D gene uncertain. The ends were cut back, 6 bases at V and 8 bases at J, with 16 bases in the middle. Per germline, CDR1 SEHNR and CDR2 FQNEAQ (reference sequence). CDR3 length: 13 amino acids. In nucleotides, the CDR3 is TGTGCCAGCAGTAAGATTACGGGGTTGGAAGCTTTCTTT. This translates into CASSKITGLEAFF.

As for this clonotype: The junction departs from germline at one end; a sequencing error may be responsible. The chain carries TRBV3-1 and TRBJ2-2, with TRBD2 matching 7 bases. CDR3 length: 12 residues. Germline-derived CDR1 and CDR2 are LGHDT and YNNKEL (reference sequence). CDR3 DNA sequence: TGTGCCAGCAGCCAAGTGCGCGGGGGGCTGTTTTTT. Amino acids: CASSQVRGGLFF.

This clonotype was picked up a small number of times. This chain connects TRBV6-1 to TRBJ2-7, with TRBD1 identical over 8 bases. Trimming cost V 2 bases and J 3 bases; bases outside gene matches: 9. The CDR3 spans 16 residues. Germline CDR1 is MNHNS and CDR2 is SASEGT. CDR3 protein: CASSETVRGQGYEQYF. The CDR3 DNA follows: TGTGCCAGCAGTGAAACCGTTAGAGGACAGGGCTACGAGCAGTACTTC.

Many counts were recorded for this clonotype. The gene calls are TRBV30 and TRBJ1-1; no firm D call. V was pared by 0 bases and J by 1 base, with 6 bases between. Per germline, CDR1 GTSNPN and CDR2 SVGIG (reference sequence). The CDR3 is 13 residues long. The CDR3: CAWSVLRNTEAFF. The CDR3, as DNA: TGTGCCTGGAGTGTACTCAGGAACACTGAAGCTTTCTTT.

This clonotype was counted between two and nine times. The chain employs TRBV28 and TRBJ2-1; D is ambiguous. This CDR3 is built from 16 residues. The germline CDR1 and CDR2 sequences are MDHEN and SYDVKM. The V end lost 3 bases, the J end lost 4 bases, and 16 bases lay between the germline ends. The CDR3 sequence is CASSFPQPPTYNEQFF. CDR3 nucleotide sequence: TGTGCCAGCAGTTTCCCTCAGCCCCCTACTTACAATGAGCAGTTCTTC.

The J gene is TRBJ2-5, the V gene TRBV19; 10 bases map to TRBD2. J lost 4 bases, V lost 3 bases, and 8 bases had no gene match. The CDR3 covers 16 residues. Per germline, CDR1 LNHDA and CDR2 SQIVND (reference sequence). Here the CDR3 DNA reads TGTGCCAGTAGTATGTCTAGCGGGGGTTTTGGAGAGACCCAGTACTTC. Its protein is CASSMSSGGFGETQYF.

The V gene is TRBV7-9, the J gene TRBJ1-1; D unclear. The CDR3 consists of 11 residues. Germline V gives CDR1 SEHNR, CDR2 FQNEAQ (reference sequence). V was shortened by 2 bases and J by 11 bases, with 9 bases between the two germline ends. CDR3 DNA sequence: TGTGCCAGCAGCTTACGGGTTGACGCTTTCTTT. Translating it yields CASSLRVDAFF.

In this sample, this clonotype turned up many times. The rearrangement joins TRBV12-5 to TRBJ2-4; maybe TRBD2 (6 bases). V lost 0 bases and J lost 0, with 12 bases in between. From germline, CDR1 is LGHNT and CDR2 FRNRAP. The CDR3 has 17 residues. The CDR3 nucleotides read TGTGCTAGTGGTTTGGTGGAGGGAGCTCTAGCCAAAAACATTCAGTACTTC. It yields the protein CASGLVEGALAKNIQYF.

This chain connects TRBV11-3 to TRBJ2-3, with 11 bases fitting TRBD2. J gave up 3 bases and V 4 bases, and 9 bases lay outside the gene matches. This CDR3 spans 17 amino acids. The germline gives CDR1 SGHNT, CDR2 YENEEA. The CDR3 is CASSSRLAGNETDTQYF. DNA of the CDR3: TGTGCCAGCAGCTCCCGACTAGCGGGAAACGAAACAGATACGCAGTATTTT.

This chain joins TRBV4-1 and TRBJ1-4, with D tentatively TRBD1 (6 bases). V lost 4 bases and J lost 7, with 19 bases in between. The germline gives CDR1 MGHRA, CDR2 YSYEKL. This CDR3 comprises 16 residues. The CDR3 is CASSPEGGFGREKLFF. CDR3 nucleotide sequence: TGCGCCAGCAGCCCCGAAGGGGGTTTCGGACGTGAAAAACTGTTTTTT.

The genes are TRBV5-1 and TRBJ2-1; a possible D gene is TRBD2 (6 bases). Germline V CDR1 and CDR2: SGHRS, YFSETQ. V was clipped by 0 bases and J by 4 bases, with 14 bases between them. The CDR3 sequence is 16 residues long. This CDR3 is CASSLATGRGYNEQFF. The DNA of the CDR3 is TGCGCCAGCAGCTTGGCCACTGGACGGGGGTACAATGAGCAGTTCTTC.